This T cell receptor (beta chain) was found in a study of T cell responses to AZD1222 COVID-19 vaccine (dated by TCRdb to the early 2020s). A note on the overall study: AZD1222 recipients given second doses at about 4 weeks or at about 12 weeks were pooled, since spike-specific TCR depth and breadth were not found to differ between the two schedules. Trial participants were enrolled by age into 18-55, 56-69 and 70-plus year subgroups, with roughly 160, 29 and 62 TCR-sequenced participants respectively. TCR sequencing was performed for over 230 trial participants, of whom around 210 were given two doses of AZD1222 and 26 were given two doses of MenACWY control vaccine.

The CDR3 regions of human TCRbeta chains were analyzed by immunosequencing. In the original analysis: Repertoire TCRs were matched against a reference library of SARS-CoV-2-specific TCRs generated with the MIRA antigen-specificity platform. Breadth was defined as the fraction of unique TCRs that were SARS-CoV-2-associated, and depth was defined as the fraction of total T cells that were SARS-CoV-2-associated. Using the MIRA data, each spike-specific TCR was assigned both to the spike region to which the TCR was reactive and to a CD4 or CD8 class. Log10-transformed breadth and depth values were compared by one-way ANOVA with Sidak's multiple comparisons tests. TCRdb limited this immuneACCESS table to in-frame rearrangements with V and J called. A share of clones is missing; checked studies link under half to unresolved V genes, and the rest is unexplained. The V and J calls and the clone size are those of that table, but D and trimming were determined from the DNA. The sample includes under 110,000 clones, with about nine tenths observed a single time. The ten largest clones represent 1% to 1.5% of the sample.

Read against the paper, the sample's time point label means: baseline before first vaccination. The vaccinee samples were drawn from two UK trials, COV001 and COV002, one of which was a single-blind randomized controlled phase 2/3 trial testing AZD1222 (ChAdOx1 nCoV-19) in healthy adults. For TCRbeta chain sequencing, PBMC samples were collected from trial participants at day 0 and at day 28 after the second dose. The CDR3 runs 15 amino acids, cysteine and phenylalanine included. Kept here is only the CDR3 DNA, which spans 45 bases and is read in frame from base 1. Cut back by 1 base and 1 base, the V and J ends lie 10 bases apart. The germline V gene sets CDR1 to SGHRS and CDR2 to YFSETQ. Findings and caveats that apply to the study as a whole: The 56-69-year group was small, and its depth increase did not reach significance, likely because of low power. After two AZD1222 doses, spike-specific TCR breadth and depth were significantly higher than at day 0 and than in MenACWY recipients. The whole spike protein was spanned by vaccine-associated CD4 TCRs, and dominant responses were seen in regions 160-218 and 743-854. Epitopes outside the regions mutated in the B.1.351 and B.1.1.7 variants were reportedly recognized by nearly half of the unique spike-specific TCRs. Conclusions about previously exposed vaccinees are limited because only six or seven AZD1222 recipients were SARS-CoV-2 seropositive at baseline. Participants were mostly white British and included more females than males, and it was suggested by the authors that clonal diversity may have been underestimated. No day 14 peak-response samples were available, so repertoires were characterized only after the peak T cell response.

Comments on this clone: Its antigen remains unidentified. Base qualities are missing; no much larger clone stands one base away.

The source is an adult in good health. In this chain, TRBV5-1 is recombined with TRBJ2-3; the D assignment is uncertain and may be TRBD1 or TRBD2, with 6 bases supporting each. The sequencing here drew on peripheral blood, taken on day 0 of AZD1222 vaccination. CDR3 sequence: CASSLPGAGTDTQYF. The DNA is TGCGCCAGCAGCTTGCCGGGGGCTGGCACAGATACGCAGTATTTT.